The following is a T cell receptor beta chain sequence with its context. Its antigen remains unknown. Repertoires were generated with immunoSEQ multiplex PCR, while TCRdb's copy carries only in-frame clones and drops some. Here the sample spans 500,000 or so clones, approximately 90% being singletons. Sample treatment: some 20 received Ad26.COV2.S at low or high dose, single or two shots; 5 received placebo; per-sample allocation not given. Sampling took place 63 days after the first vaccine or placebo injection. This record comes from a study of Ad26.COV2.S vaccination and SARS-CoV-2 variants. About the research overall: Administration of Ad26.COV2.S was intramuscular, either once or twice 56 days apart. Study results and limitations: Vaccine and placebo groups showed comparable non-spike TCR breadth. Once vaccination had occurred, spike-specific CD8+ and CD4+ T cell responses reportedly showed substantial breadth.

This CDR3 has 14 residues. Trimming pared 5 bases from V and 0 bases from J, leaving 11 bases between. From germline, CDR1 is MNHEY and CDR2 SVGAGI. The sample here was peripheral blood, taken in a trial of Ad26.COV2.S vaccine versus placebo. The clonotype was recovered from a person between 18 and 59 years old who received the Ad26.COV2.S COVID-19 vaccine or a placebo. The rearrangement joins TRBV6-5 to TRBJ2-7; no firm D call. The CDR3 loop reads CASSPRTASYEQYF. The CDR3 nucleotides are TGTGCCAGCAGTCCCCGGACGGCCTCCTACGAGCAGTACTTC.